This TCR beta chain was captured in a study of OX40 agonist ivuxolimab in advanced cancers. Profiling relied on immunoSEQ multiplex PCR, and the TCRdb table lists in-frame clones only, not all of them. The table lists about 53,000 clones, 80% to 90% of them singletons. There are 15 residues in the CDR3. CDR1 LGHNA and CDR2 YNFKEQ come from the germline V gene. The V end lost 4 bases, the J end lost 4 bases, and 16 bases lay between the germline ends. Sequencing used CD4+ or CD8+ T cells sorted from blood, obtained in a trial of the OX40 agonist ivuxolimab. This TCR derives from an adult with an advanced solid tumor such as melanoma, head and neck, liver or kidney cancer. The chain uses TRBV4-2 and TRBJ2-5; D unclear. The CDR3 loop reads CASSRSEPFGETQYF. In DNA, the CDR3 is TGTGCCAGCAGCCGATCGGAACCCTTTGGAGAGACCCAGTACTTC.